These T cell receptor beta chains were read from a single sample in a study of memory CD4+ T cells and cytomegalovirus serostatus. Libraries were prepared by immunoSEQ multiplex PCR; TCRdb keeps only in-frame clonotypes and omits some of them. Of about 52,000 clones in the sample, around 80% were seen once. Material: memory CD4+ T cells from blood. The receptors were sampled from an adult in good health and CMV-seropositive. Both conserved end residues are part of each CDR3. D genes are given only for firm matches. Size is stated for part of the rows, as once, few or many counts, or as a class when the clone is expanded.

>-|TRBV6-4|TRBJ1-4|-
CASSSTPGEKLFF
TGTGCCAGCAGTTCCACTCCCGGTGAAAAACTGTTTTTT
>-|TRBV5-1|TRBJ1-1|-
CASSSGGAKNTEAFF
TGCGCCAGCAGCTCTGGTGGAGCGAAGAACACTGAAGCTTTCTTT
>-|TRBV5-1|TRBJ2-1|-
CASSLVRNEQFF
TGCGCCAGCAGCTTGGTAAGGAATGAGCAGTTCTTC
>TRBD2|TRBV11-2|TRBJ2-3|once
CASSFLTNGGRDTQYF
TGTGCCAGCAGCTTCCTCACCAACGGGGGGAGAGATACGCAGTATTTT
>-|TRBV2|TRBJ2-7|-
CASSSSFLTNYEQYF
TGTGCCAGCAGTTCATCCTTCTTGACGAACTACGAGCAGTACTTC
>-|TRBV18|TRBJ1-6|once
CASSPPGDSPLHF
TGTGCCAGCTCACCACCGGGGGATTCACCCCTCCACTTT
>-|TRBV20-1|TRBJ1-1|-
CSASAPGEAFF
TGCAGTGCTAGCGCCCCAGGGGAAGCTTTCTTT
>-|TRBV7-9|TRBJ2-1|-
CASSQGPIYNEQFF
TGTGCCAGCAGCCAGGGCCCCATCTACAATGAGCAGTTCTTC
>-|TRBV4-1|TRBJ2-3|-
CASSQEGFGGGLSTDTQYF
TGCGCCAGCAGCCAAGAAGGCTTTGGCGGGGGCCTAAGCACAGATACGCAGTATTTT
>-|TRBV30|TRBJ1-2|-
CAWSMTTPYGYTF
TGTGCCTGGAGTATGACCACTCCCTATGGCTACACCTTC
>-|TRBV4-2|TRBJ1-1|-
CASSHQNPRRATEAFF
TGTGCCAGCAGCCACCAAAACCCGCGGAGGGCCACTGAAGCTTTCTTT
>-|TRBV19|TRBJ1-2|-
CASSEGPNYGYTF
TGTGCCAGTAGTGAGGGGCCTAACTATGGCTACACCTTC
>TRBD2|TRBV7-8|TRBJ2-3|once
CASSLRTSGIHSTDTQYF
TGTGCCAGCAGCTTAAGGACTAGCGGGATTCATAGCACAGATACGCAGTATTTT
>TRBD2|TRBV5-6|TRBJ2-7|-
CASRPGLAGAGGIYEQYF
TGTGCCAGCAGACCAGGACTAGCGGGAGCTGGAGGGATCTACGAGCAGTACTTC
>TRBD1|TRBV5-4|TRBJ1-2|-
CASSLGGGQGKDGYTF
TGTGCCAGCAGCCTTGGAGGGGGACAGGGGAAAGATGGCTACACCTTC
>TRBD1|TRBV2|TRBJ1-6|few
CASRGDSDNSPLHF
TGTGCCAGCAGGGGGGACAGCGATAATTCACCCCTCCACTTT
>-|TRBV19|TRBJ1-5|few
CASSIGSGSTQPQHF
TGTGCCAGTAGTATAGGATCGGGGTCTACTCAGCCCCAGCATTTT
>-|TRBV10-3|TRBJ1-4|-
CAISDPGRDEKLFF
TGTGCCATCAGTGACCCGGGGAGGGATGAAAAACTGTTTTTT
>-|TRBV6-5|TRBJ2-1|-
CASSPGLQNYNEQFF
TGTGCCAGCAGCCCTGGACTCCAAAACTACAATGAGCAGTTCTTC
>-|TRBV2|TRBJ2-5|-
CASSERETQYF
TGTGCCAGCAGCGAACGGGAGACCCAGTACTTC
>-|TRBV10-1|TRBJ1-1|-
CASSGRGQGNTEAFF
TGCGCCAGCAGCGGCCGGGGGCAGGGGAACACTGAAGCTTTCTTT
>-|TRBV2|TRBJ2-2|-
CASSDGGGDTGELFF
TGTGCCAGCAGTGACGGAGGAGGGGACACCGGGGAGCTGTTTTTT
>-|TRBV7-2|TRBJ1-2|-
CASSLASGGNGYTF
TGTGCCAGCAGCTTAGCTTCCGGGGGCAATGGCTACACCTTC
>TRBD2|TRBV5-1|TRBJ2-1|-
CASSLGLAGGFYNEQFF
TGCGCCAGCAGCTTGGGGCTAGCGGGAGGGTTTTACAATGAGCAGTTCTTC
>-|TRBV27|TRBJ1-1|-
CASSTGPMNTEAFF
TGTGCCAGCAGTACAGGGCCGATGAACACTGAAGCTTTCTTT
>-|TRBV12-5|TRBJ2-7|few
CASASRAVTAYEQYF
TGTGCTAGTGCCTCGAGGGCAGTTACTGCCTACGAGCAGTACTTC
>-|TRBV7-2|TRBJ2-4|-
CASSLGLSLAKNIQYF
TGTGCCAGCAGCTTAGGTCTCAGCTTAGCCAAAAACATTCAGTACTTC
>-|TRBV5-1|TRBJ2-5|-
CASKKNPTGGGETQYF
TGCGCCAGTAAAAAGAACCCCACAGGAGGCGGCGAGACCCAGTACTTC
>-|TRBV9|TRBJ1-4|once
CASSVKGALGEKLFF
TGTGCCAGCAGCGTCAAAGGGGCACTCGGGGAAAAACTGTTTTTT
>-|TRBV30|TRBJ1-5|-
CAWSLQGLISNQPQHF
TGTGCCTGGAGTCTCCAGGGCCTGATTAGCAATCAGCCCCAGCATTTT
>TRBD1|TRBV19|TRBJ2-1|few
CASSLDRSSYNEQFF
TGTGCCAGTAGTTTGGACAGGAGCTCCTACAATGAGCAGTTCTTC
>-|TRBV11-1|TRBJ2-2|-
CASSPRDSPTGELFF
TGTGCCAGCAGCCCTAGGGACTCCCCCACCGGGGAGCTGTTTTTT
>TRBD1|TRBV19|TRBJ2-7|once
CASSDRDRSSYEQYF
TGTGCCAGTAGCGACCGGGACAGGAGCTCCTACGAGCAGTACTTC
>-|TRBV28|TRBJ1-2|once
CASSLDQGLYSVVTF
TGTGCCAGCAGTTTGGACCAGGGACTATATTCGGTAGTCACCTTC
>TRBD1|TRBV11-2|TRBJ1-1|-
CASSLDRWDRGNTEAFF
TGTGCCAGCAGCTTAGATCGATGGGACAGGGGGAACACTGAAGCTTTCTTT
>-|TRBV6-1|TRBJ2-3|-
CAAKTGEATDTQYF
TGTGCCGCCAAAACAGGGGAGGCGACAGATACGCAGTATTTT
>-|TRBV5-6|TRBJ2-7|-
CASSLVGRSSYEQYF
TGTGCCAGCAGCTTGGTTGGGCGGAGCTCCTACGAGCAGTACTTC
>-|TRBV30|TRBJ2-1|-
CAWRVWDEQFF
TGTGCCTGGAGGGTATGGGATGAGCAGTTCTTC
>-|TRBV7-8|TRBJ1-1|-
CASSPGRGNTEAFF
TGTGCCAGCAGCCCCGGGAGGGGTAACACTGAAGCTTTCTTT
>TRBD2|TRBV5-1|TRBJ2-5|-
CASSRGTSGQETQYF
TGCGCCAGCAGCCGCGGGACTAGCGGGCAAGAGACCCAGTACTTC
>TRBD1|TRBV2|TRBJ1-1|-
CASSEYSGSGTGGSLSEAFF
TGTGCCAGCAGTGAATATTCGGGCTCCGGGACAGGAGGATCCCTCTCTGAAGCTTTCTTT
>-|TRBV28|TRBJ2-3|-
CASSLRTDTQYF
TGTGCCAGCAGCCTGCGCACAGATACGCAGTATTTT
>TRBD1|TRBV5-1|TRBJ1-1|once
CASSLGQIGRTGTEAFF
TGCGCCAGCAGCTTGGGTCAAATAGGTCGGACAGGCACTGAAGCTTTCTTT